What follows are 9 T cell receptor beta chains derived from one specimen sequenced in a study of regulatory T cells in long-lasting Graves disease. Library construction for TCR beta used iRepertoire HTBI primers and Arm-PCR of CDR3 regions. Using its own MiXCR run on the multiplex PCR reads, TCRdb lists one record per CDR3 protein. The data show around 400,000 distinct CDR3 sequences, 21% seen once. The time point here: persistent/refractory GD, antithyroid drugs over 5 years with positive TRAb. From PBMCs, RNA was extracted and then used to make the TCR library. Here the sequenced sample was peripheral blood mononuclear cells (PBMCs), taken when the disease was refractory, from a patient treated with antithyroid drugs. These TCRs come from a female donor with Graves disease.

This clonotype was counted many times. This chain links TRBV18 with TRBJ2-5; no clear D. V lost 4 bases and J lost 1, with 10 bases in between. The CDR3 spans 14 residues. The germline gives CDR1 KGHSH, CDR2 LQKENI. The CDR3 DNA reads TGTGCCAGCTCACTCCGGGCAAGCCAAGAGACCCAGTACTTC. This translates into CASSLRASQETQYF.

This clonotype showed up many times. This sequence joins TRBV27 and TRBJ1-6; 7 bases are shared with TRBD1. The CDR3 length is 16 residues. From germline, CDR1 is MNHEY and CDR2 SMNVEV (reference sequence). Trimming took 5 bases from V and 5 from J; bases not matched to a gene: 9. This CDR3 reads CASSPLGQLDNSPLHF. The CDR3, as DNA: TGTGCCAGCAGTCCCCTGGGACAGTTAGATAATTCACCCCTCCACTTT.

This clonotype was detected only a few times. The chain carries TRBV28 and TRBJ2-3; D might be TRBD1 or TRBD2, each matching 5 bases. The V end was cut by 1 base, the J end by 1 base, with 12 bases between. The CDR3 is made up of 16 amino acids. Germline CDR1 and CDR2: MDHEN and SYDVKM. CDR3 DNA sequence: TGTGCCAGCAGTTTATTTGCTAGGGGAGGCACAGATACGCAGTATTTT. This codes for CASSLFARGGTDTQYF. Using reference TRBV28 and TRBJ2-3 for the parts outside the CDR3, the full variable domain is DVKVTQSSRYLVKRTGEKVFLECVQDMDHENMFWYRQDPGLGLRLIYFSYDVKMKEKGDIPEGYSVSREKKERFSLILESASTNQTSMYLCASSLFARGGTDTQYFGPGTRLTVL.

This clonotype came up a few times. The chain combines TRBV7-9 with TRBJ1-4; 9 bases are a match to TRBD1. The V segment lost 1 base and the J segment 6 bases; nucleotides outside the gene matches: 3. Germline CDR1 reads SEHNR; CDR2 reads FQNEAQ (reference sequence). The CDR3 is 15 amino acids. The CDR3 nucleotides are TGTGCCAGCAGCTTAGGGGACAGGGTGCATGAAAAACTGTTTTTT. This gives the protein CASSLGDRVHEKLFF.

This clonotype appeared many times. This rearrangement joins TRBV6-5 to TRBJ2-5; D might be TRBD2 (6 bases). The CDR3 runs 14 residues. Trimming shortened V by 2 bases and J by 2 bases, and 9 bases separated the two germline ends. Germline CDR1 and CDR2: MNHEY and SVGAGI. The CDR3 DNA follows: TGTGCCAGCAGTTACAGGGACTCACAAGAGACCCAGTACTTC. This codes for CASSYRDSQETQYF.

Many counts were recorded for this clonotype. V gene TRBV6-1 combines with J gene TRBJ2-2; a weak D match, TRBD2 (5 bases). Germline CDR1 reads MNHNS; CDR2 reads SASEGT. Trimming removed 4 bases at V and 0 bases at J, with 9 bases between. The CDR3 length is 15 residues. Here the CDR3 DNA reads TGTGCCAGCAGTGGGAATAGCGCGAACACCGGGGAGCTGTTTTTT. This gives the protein CASSGNSANTGELFF.

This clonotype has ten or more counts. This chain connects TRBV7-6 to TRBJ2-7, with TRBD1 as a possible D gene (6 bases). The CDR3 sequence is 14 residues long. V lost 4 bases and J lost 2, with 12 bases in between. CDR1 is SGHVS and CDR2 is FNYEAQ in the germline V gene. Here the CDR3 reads CASSYRRGAYEQYF. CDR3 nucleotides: TGTGCCAGCAGCTACCGCAGGGGTGCCTACGAGCAGTACTTC.

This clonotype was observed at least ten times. The CDR3 here is CASSERPEAFF. The CDR3 DNA follows: TGTGCCAGCAGTGAACGCCCTGAAGCTTTCTTT. The chain joins TRBV6-2 or TRBV6-3 to TRBJ1-1; D unresolved. The CDR3 runs 11 residues. Germline CDR1 reads MNHEY; CDR2 reads SVGEGT. Trimming pared 5 bases from V and 6 bases from J, leaving 7 bases between.

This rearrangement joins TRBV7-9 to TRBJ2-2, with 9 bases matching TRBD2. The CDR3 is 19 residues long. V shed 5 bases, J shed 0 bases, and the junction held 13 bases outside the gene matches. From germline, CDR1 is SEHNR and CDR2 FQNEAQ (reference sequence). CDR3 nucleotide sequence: TGTGCCAGCAGCGTAACCGGGACTAGCCGATTCGCGAACACCGGGGAGCTGTTTTTT. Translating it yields CASSVTGTSRFANTGELFF.